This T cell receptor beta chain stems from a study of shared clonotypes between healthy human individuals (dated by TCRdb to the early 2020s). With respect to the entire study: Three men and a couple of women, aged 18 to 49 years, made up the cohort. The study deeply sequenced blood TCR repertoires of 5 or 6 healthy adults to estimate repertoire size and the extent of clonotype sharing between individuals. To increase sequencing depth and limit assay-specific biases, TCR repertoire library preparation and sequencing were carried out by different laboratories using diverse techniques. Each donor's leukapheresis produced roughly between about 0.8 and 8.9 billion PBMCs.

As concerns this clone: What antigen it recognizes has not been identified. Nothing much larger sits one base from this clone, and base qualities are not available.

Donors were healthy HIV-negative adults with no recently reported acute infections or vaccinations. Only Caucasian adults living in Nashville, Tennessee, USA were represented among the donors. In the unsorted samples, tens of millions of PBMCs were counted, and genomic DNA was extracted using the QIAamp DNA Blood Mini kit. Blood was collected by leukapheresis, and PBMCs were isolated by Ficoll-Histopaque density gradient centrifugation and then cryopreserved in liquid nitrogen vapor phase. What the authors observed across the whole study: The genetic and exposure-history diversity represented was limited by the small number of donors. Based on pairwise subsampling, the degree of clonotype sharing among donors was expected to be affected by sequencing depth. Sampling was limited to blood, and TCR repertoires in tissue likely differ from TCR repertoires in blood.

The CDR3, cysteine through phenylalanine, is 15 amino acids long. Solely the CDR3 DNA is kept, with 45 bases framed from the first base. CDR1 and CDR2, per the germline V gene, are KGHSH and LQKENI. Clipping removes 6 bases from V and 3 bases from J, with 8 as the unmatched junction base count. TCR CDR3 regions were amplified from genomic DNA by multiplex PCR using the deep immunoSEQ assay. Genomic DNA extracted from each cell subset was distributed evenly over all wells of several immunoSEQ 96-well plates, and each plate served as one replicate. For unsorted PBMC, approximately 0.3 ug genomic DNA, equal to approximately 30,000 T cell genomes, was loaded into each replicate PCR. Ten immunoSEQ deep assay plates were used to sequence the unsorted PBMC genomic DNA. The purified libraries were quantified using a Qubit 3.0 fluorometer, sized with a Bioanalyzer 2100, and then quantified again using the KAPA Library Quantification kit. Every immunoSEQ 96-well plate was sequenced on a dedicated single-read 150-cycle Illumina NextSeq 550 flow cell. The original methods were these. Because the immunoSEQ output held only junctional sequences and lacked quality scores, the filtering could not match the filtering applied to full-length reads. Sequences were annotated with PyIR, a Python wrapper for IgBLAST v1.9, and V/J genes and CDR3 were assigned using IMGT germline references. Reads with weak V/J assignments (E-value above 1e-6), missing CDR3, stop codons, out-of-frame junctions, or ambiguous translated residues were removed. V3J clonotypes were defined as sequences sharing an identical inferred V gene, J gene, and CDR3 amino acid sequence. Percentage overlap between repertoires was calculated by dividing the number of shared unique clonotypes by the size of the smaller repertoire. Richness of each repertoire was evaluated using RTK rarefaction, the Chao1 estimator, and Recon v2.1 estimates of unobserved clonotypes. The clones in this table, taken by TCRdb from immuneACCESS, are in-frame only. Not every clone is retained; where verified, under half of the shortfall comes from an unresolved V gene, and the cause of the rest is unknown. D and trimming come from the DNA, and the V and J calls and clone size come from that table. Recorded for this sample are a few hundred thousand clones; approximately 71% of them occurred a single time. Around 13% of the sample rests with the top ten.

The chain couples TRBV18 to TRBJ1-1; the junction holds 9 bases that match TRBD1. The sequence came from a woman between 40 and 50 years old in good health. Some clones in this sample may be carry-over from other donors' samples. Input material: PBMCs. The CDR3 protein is CASSLQQGADTEAFF. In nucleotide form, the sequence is TGTGCCAGCTCCCTACAACAGGGGGCAGACACTGAAGCTTTCTTT.